These 25 T cell receptor beta chains share one sample of origin, sequenced in a study of regulatory T cells in long-lasting Graves disease. TCR beta libraries were built with iRepertoire HTBI primers and Arm-PCR of CDR3 regions. TCRdb processed the multiplex PCR reads anew with MiXCR; each CDR3 protein has one entry. The sample has under 450,000 distinct CDR3 sequences, over 9.5% seen once. As to time point: newly diagnosed GD, antithyroid drugs for less than 3 months. From PBMCs, RNA was extracted and then used to make the TCR library. The data were also submitted as part of a second study, on T cells in Graves' hyperthyroidism and ophthalmopathy.

Source: peripheral blood mononuclear cells (PBMCs), taken at new diagnosis, from a patient treated with antithyroid drugs. The receptors were sampled from a woman between 18 and 30 years old with Graves disease.

This clonotype was counted at least ten times. V and J are TRBV5-1 and TRBJ2-5; 9 nucleotides match TRBD1. V shed 2 bases and J 4 bases; nucleotides not matched to a gene: 3. Looked up from germline, CDR1 is SGHRS and CDR2 is YFSETQ. The CDR3 is 14 residues long. CDR3: CASSFGTGLETQYF. CDR3 DNA sequence: TGCGCCAGCAGCTTTGGGACAGGGTTAGAGACCCAGTACTTC. Together with reference TRBV5-1 and TRBJ2-5, the CDR3 gives the full variable domain: KAGVTQTPRYLIKTRGQQVTLSCSPISGHRSVSWYQQTPGQGLQFLFEYFSETQRNKGNFPGRFSGRQFSNSRSEMNVSTLELGDSALYLCASSFGTGLETQYFGPGTRLLVL.

This clonotype occurred a few times. The chain links TRBV4-2 to TRBJ1-2, with TRBD1 as a possible D gene (5 bases). Deletions cut 1 base from V and 1 base from J, with 19 bases between. CDR3 size: 18 residues. Germline values: CDR1 LGHNA, CDR2 YNFKEQ. The CDR3 is CASSQVAGLGTINYGYTF. Here the CDR3 DNA reads TGTGCCAGCAGCCAAGTTGCGGGGTTGGGGACCATTAACTATGGCTACACCTTC.

V gene TRBV5-4 combines with J gene TRBJ1-6; perhaps TRBD1 as D (6 bases). This CDR3 contains 15 residues. V shed 2 bases and J shed 3 bases, with 9 bases lying between them. CDR1 is SGHNT and CDR2 is YYREEE in the germline V gene (reference sequence). The CDR3: CASSFGQNYNSPLHF. CDR3 nucleotides: TGTGCCAGCAGCTTTGGACAGAACTATAATTCACCCCTCCACTTT.

Many counts were recorded for this clonotype. The CDR3 DNA follows: TGTGCCAGCAGTACGACCGACCCCTCCTACAATGAGCAGTTCTTC. It encodes CASSTTDPSYNEQFF. The chain recombines TRBV2 with TRBJ2-1; D is uncertain. Germline V gene sequence: CDR1 SNHLY, CDR2 FYNNEI. CDR3 length: 15 residues. Trimming removed 5 bases at V and 0 bases at J, with 11 bases between.

This clonotype was recorded many times. This sequence joins TRBV20-1 and TRBJ2-1; D perhaps matches TRBD1 (6 bases). Trimming took off 3 bases at V and 0 bases at J, with 12 bases between the two ends. Germline V gene lookup returns CDR1 DFQATT and CDR2 SNEGSKA (reference sequence). This CDR3 has 15 residues. The CDR3 is CSARSGGLSYNEQFF. CDR3 nucleotides: TGCAGTGCTAGGTCTGGGGGCCTCTCCTACAATGAGCAGTTCTTC.

There are many counts of this clonotype. The V call is TRBV18, the J call TRBJ1-1; D is uncertain. V was trimmed by 8 bases and J by 1 base, leaving 11 bases between them. This CDR3 has 13 amino acids. Germline lookup yields CDR1 KGHSH and CDR2 LQKENI. CDR3 protein: CASSPDGNTEAFF. The CDR3 DNA reads TGTGCCAGCAGCCCGGACGGGAACACTGAAGCTTTCTTT. The entire variable domain, with the rest obtained from reference TRBV18 and TRBJ1-1, is as follows: NAGVMQNPRHLVRRRGQEARLRCSPMKGHSHVYWYRQLPEEGLKFMVYLQKENIIDESGMPKERFSAEFPKEGPSILRIQQVVRGDSAAYFCASSPDGNTEAFFGQGTRLTVV.

This clonotype has ten or more counts. V gene TRBV6-4 combines with J gene TRBJ2-7, with a tentative D call TRBD2 (7 bases). V gave up 7 bases and J gave up 3 bases, with 22 bases separating them. This CDR3 has 16 amino acids. CDR1 and CDR2 (germline): MRHNA, SNTAGT. CDR3 loop: CASTSDRGEGNYEQYF. CDR3 in DNA: TGTGCCAGCACCTCAGATAGGGGGGAGGGAAACTACGAGCAGTACTTC.

This clonotype has a count of ten or more. The V gene is TRBV7-2, the J gene TRBJ1-5; D gene ambiguous. Trimming stripped 2 bases from V and 11 bases from J, with 7 bases between. There are 11 residues in the CDR3. Germline-derived CDR1 and CDR2 are SGHTA and FQGNSA. The CDR3 sequence: CASSLSGTQHF. CDR3 coding DNA: TGTGCCAGCAGCTTATCGGGGACCCAGCATTTT.

This clonotype showed up many times. The V call is TRBV20-1, the J call TRBJ2-3; TRBD2 agrees at 14 bases. Germline assignment: CDR1 DFQATT and CDR2 SNEGSKA (reference sequence). This CDR3 has 22 residues. Unmatched junction bases numbered 20, after V lost 3 bases and J lost 0 bases. The CDR3 nucleotides are TGCAGTGCTAGGGAAAACTCGGGACTAGCGGGGGCCTCTCCCCGTAGCACAGATACGCAGTATTTT. Its translation: CSARENSGLAGASPRSTDTQYF.

This clonotype was seen many times. The V and J genes are TRBV27 and TRBJ2-7; tentative D call: TRBD1 (6 bases). CDR1 and CDR2 from the germline V gene are MNHEY and SMNVEV (reference sequence). The CDR3 extends over 14 amino acids. V lost 7 bases and J 4 bases, leaving 17 bases between the germline ends. CDR3 protein: CASKRGVGGYEQYV. Written as DNA, the CDR3 is TGTGCCAGCAAAAGGGGAGTAGGGGGATACGAGCAGTACGTC.

This clonotype was seen ten or more times. V is TRBV27 and J is TRBJ1-1; D not certain. The CDR3 is made up of 15 amino acids. CDR1 and CDR2 (germline): MNHEY, SMNVEV (reference sequence). The germline V and J ends were trimmed by 3 bases and 1 base, with 12 bases remaining between them. Written as DNA, the CDR3 is TGTGCCAGCAGTTTTGGGTCTCCCCAGAACACTGAAGCTTTCTTT. Residues: CASSFGSPQNTEAFF.

There are many counts of this clonotype. This sequence joins TRBV5-1 and TRBJ2-1; 7 nucleotides match TRBD1. This CDR3 comprises 14 residues. CDR1 is SGHRS and CDR2 is YFSETQ in the germline V gene. The J segment lost 6 bases and the V segment lost 4 bases, leaving 7 bases of the junction unmatched. CDR3 sequence reads: CASSAFTGVNEQFF. Written as DNA, the CDR3 is TGCGCCAGCAGCGCCTTTACAGGGGTCAATGAGCAGTTCTTC.

This clonotype occurred many times. This chain joins TRBV19 and TRBJ1-1; D gene ambiguous. V was clipped by 2 bases and J by 6 bases, with 16 bases between them. CDR3 length: 15 residues. The germline gives CDR1 LNHDA, CDR2 SQIVND (reference sequence). The CDR3 protein is CASSISSWGLAEAFF. CDR3 coding DNA: TGTGCCAGTAGTATATCTTCATGGGGTCTAGCTGAAGCTTTCTTT.

This clonotype was observed a handful of times. The chain combines TRBV19 with TRBJ2-1; 7 bases agree with TRBD2. Germline CDR1 reads LNHDA; CDR2 reads SQIVND (reference sequence). This CDR3 has 15 residues. J gave up 6 bases and V 4 bases, and 9 bases lay outside the gene matches. For the CDR3, the DNA is TGTGCCAGTAGTAGGGTTGCGGGAGCGACCAATGAGCAGTTCTTC. Its translation: CASSRVAGATNEQFF.

This clonotype was detected ten times or more. V usage is TRBV11-2 and J usage is TRBJ2-7; possible D gene TRBD1, 6 bases. Germline values: CDR1 SGHAT, CDR2 FQNNGV. There are 14 residues in the CDR3. V lost 1 base, J lost 6 bases, and 13 bases lay in between. The CDR3, as DNA: TGTGCCAGCAGCTTAGCCGGCAGGGGAAGCGAGCAGTACTTC. Translating it yields CASSLAGRGSEQYF.

Remarks on this clonotype: Given a much more abundant clone one base away, this may be a read error. This chain connects TRBV7-2 to TRBJ2-3, with D uncertain. The CDR3 is 12 residues long. V lost 1 base, J lost 7 bases, and 6 bases lay in between. Germline values: CDR1 SGHTA, CDR2 FQGNSA. The CDR3 reads CASSLEPYTQYF. The CDR3 nucleotides read TGTGCCAGCAGCTTAGAGCCGTATACGCAGTATTTT. Filled out from reference TRBV7-2 and TRBJ2-3, the complete variable domain reads GAGVSQSPSNKVTEKGKDVELRCDPISGHTALYWYRQSLGQGLEFLIYFQGNSAPDKSGLPSDRFSAERTGGSVSTLTIQRTQQEDSAVYLCASSLEPYTQYFGPGTRLTVL.

In this sample, this clonotype turned up a few times. V and J are TRBV11-1 and TRBJ2-1, with 7 bases lining up with TRBD1. V lost 3 bases, J lost 9 bases, and 5 bases stayed unmatched. The CDR3 runs to 13 residues. Germline V gene data show CDR1 as SGHAT and CDR2 as FQDESV (reference sequence). In DNA form, the CDR3 reads TGTGCCAGCAGCTTCGACAGGGAACGTGAGCAGTTCTTC. Translation: CASSFDREREQFF.

This chain links TRBV27 with TRBJ2-1; D is perhaps TRBD2 (6 bases). The CDR3 consists of 15 residues. Trimming pared 6 bases from V and 0 bases from J, leaving 12 bases between. Germline V CDR1 and CDR2: MNHEY, SMNVEV (reference sequence). CDR3 in DNA: TGTGCCAGCAGGCCCCGACTAGACTCCTACAATGAGCAGTTCTTC. This gives the protein CASRPRLDSYNEQFF.

This clonotype has more than one count but fewer than ten. The chain combines TRBV7-9 with TRBJ1-3; unclear D gene. The V gene lost 2 bases and the J gene lost 1 base, with 12 bases spanning the gap. This CDR3 is built from 16 residues. The germline V gene has CDR1 SEHNR and CDR2 FQNEAQ (reference sequence). CDR3 DNA sequence: TGTGCCAGCAGCTTATTTCGAGGAAGGTCTGGAAACACCATATATTTT. Amino acid sequence: CASSLFRGRSGNTIYF.

This clonotype was detected many times. The chain couples TRBV10-3 to TRBJ1-6; TRBD1 is a possible D gene (5 bases). The V gene's germline CDR1 is ENHRY and CDR2 SYGVKD. V was clipped by 9 bases and J by 0 bases, with 12 bases between them. CDR3 length equals 15 residues. CDR3 bases: TGTGCCATGAAAGGAGGGGACTCCTATAATTCACCCCTCCACTTT. The encoded protein is CAMKGGDSYNSPLHF.

This clonotype was found many times. The chain employs TRBV2 and TRBJ1-1; no clear D gene. The CDR3 has 13 residues. Germline CDR1 SNHLY, CDR2 FYNNEI. V was shortened by 10 bases and J by 2 bases, with 14 bases between the two germline ends. Here the CDR3 DNA reads TGTGCCAACCGCGCGGCGACTAACACTGAAGCTTTCTTT. Its protein is CANRAATNTEAFF.

This clonotype was found a few times. V is TRBV12-3 or TRBV12-4 and J is TRBJ1-1, with D unclear. V gave up 5 bases and J gave up 2 bases, with 9 bases separating them. The CDR3 covers 13 residues. The CDR3 coding sequence is TGTGCCAGCAGTGCTACGCTAAACACTGAAGCTTTCTTT. Translating it yields CASSATLNTEAFF.

The chain couples TRBV7-8 to TRBJ2-7, with D uncertain. Trimming removed 7 bases from V and 5 bases from J, with 15 bases in between. Looked up from germline, CDR1 is SGHVS and CDR2 is FQNEAQ. The CDR3 loop spans 13 amino acids. The chain's CDR3 is CASNEGPPNEQYF. The CDR3, as DNA: TGTGCCAGCAACGAAGGACCTCCTAACGAGCAGTACTTC.

This clonotype appeared a few times. The rearrangement uses TRBV15 and TRBJ1-1, with TRBD1 matching over 7 bases. The J segment lost 5 bases and the V segment lost 0 bases, leaving 3 bases of the junction unmatched. This CDR3 has 14 residues. Germline loops: CDR1 LNHNV, CDR2 YYDKDF (reference sequence). The DNA for the CDR3 is TGTGCCACCAGCAGAGAAGGGGGCAATACTGAAGCTTTCTTT. Translating it yields CATSREGGNTEAFF.

CDR3 coding DNA: TGCAGTGCTGAAACTAGAACCGGCCATGAGCAGTTCTTC. It encodes CSAETRTGHEQFF. The chain joins TRBV20-1 to TRBJ2-1, with D maybe TRBD2 (5 bases). CDR3 length: 13 residues. V was cut by 5 bases and J by 8 bases, with 16 bases left in between. Germline V gene data show CDR1 as DFQATT and CDR2 as SNEGSKA (reference sequence).